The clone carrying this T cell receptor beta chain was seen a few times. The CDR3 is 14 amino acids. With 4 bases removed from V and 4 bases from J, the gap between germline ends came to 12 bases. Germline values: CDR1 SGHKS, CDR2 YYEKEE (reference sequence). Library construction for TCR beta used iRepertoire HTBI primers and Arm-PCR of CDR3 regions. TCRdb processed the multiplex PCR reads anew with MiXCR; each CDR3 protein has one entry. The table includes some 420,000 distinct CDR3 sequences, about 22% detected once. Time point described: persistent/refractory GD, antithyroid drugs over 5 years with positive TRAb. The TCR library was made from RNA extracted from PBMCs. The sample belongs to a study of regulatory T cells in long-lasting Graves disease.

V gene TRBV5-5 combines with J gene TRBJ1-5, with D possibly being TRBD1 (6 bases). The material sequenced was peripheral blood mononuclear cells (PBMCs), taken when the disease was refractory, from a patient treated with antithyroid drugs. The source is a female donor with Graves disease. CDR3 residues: CASSAEGGNQPQHF. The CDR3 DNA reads TGTGCCAGCAGCGCCGAGGGGGGGAATCAGCCCCAGCATTTT.